The clone carrying this T cell receptor (beta chain) was recorded many times. Its antigen remains unidentified. The sample comes from a study of T cells after yellow fever vaccination. V was trimmed by 1 base and J by 3 bases, leaving 11 bases between them. Germline CDR1 and CDR2: LGHNA and YSLEER. The CDR3 consists of 15 residues. TCRdb passed the 5' RACE reads through MiXCR, listing each CDR3 protein once. The sample lists a few hundred thousand distinct CDR3 sequences; roughly 6.3% were seen once. Whole-study results and caveats: Abundant contaminating clonotypes from the bulk population could appear in FACS-sorted repertoires.

The chain links TRBV4-3 to TRBJ2-3, with D perhaps TRBD2 (5 bases). This sequence originates from a man aged 25 to 40 who received the YFV17D yellow fever vaccine. Material: CD4+ T cells sorted from PBMCs, obtained on the day of the yellow fever booster vaccination. The chain's CDR3 is CASSQVEGRTDTQYF. DNA for the CDR3: TGCGCCAGCAGCCAAGTTGAGGGAAGGACAGATACGCAGTATTTT.